The clone carrying this TCR beta chain was picked up a small number of times. The germline V and J ends were trimmed by 0 bases and 5 bases, with 16 bases remaining between them. Germline V gene data show CDR1 as LGHDT and CDR2 as YNNKEL (reference sequence). The CDR3 consists of 16 residues. This record belongs to a study of control samples from healthy donors and cancer patients. Produced via immunoSEQ multiplex PCR; TCRdb's table is partial and in-frame only. Here the sample spans approximately 80,000 clones, roughly 91% being singletons. The sample was blood. The chain carries TRBV3-1 (or the pseudogene TRBV3-2) and TRBJ1-1; no clear D. The sequence was obtained from a young man in good health. The CDR3 reads CASSQEEVEAGTEAFF. For the CDR3, the DNA is TGTGCCAGCAGCCAAGAGGAGGTGGAGGCGGGGACTGAAGCTTTCTTT.